These 3 T cell receptor beta chains originate from one sample sequenced in a study of T-cell memory formation after mild COVID-19. Each CDR3 protein gets one entry after TCRdb re-called the 5' RACE reads with MiXCR. The top ten hold less than 15% of the sample, which has 150,000 to 200,000 distinct CDR3 sequences, about 14% seen once. Sequencing was done on a sample of PBMCs or a T cell subset sorted from them (not recorded which). The receptors derive from an adult woman who had mild COVID-19 (a few samples of this study predate the infection). Cell type and time point are not known.

The chain combines TRBV7-9 with TRBJ2-2; perhaps TRBD2 as D (5 bases). The CDR3 sequence is 15 residues long. CDR1 is SEHNR and CDR2 is FQNEAQ in the germline V gene (reference sequence). V was pared by 0 bases and J by 6 bases, with 11 bases between. CDR3: CASSLAESSPGELFF. DNA of the CDR3: TGTGCCAGCAGCTTAGCCGAGTCTAGCCCCGGGGAGCTGTTTTTT.

Details on this clonotype: Likely a read error: the CDR3 ends without its conserved phenylalanine or tryptophan. The gene calls are TRBV24-1 and TRBJ2-7; D not resolved. This CDR3 has 13 amino acids. CDR1 KGHDR and CDR2 SFDVKD come from the germline V gene. Trimming removed 2 bases from V and 6 bases from J, with 10 bases in between. For the CDR3, the DNA is TGTGCCACCAGTGATTCTGTGAGGTCCGAGCAGTACCTC. Encoded protein: CATSDSVRSEQYL.

This clonotype was detected ten times or more. The gene calls are TRBV4-1 and TRBJ2-1, with TRBD2 as a possible D gene (7 bases). The CDR3 totals 14 residues. From germline, CDR1 is MGHRA and CDR2 YSYEKL. Deletions cut 0 bases from V and 8 bases from J, with 11 bases between. The CDR3 protein is CASSQDGGGDEQFF. In DNA, the CDR3 is TGCGCCAGCAGCCAAGATGGGGGGGGCGATGAGCAGTTCTTC.